This record looks at one T cell receptor (beta chain) sequence and its context. Amplification used 60 Vbeta primers and 13 Jbeta primers. Generated by immunoSEQ multiplex PCR, the TCRdb table keeps only in-frame clones and is missing some. The top ten clones hold approximately 2.9% of a sample with about 130,000 clones, about three quarters of them seen once. These data originate in a study of cytomegalovirus exposure and HLA in healthy donors. CDR1 and CDR2 from the germline V gene are LNHDA and SQIVND (reference sequence). Deletions cut 3 bases from V and 3 bases from J, with 8 bases between. CDR3 size: 13 residues.

The chain carries TRBV19 and TRBJ1-1; no reliable D call. The TCR was taken from a human donor in good health. Sequencing used PBMCs. CDR3 in amino acids: CASSMLYYTEAFF. Here the CDR3 DNA reads TGTGCCAGTAGTATGCTATACTACACTGAAGCTTTCTTT.